The present TCR beta chain was sequenced within a study of blood T cell repertoires in COVID-19. Background on the study: Sample material is recorded as cDNA or gDNA derived from T cells, B-cell-depleted T cells, or PBMCs.

The V end lost 1 base, the J end lost 2 bases, and 8 bases lay between the germline ends. This CDR3 contains 14 residues. The V gene's germline CDR1 is PRHDT and CDR2 FYEKMQ (reference sequence). Repertoires were generated with immunoSEQ multiplex PCR, while TCRdb's copy carries only in-frame clones and drops some. The repertoire has about 220,000 clones, 82% of them found once; the top ten carry approximately 4%. The sequencing input was peripheral blood. The clonotype originates from a woman over 75 with acute or convalescent COVID-19. The J gene is TRBJ1-2, the V gene TRBV13; a possible D gene is TRBD1 (6 bases). The CDR3 DNA reads as TGTGCCAGCAGCTTAGACAGGGACAACTATGGCTACACCTTC. It codes for CASSLDRDNYGYTF.